These 4 T cell receptor beta chains were all obtained from the same sample, sequenced in a study of human T cells and chemical hapten exposure. Time point noted: patch test 3, about 24 weeks after DPC sensitization. Treatment of the sample: therapeutic diphenylcyclopropenone sensitization with weekly scalp DPC. TCRdb fed the RACE reads into MiXCR, producing one record per CDR3 protein. The repertoire includes roughly 97,000 distinct CDR3 sequences, around a quarter of them detected once, and under 13% sits in the top ten. Sequencing used whole blood, obtained in connection with sensitization to the hapten diphenylcyclopropenone (DPC). These receptors came from a middle-aged man with alopecia areata. Some clones in this sample may be carry-over from other donors' samples.

This clonotype appeared many times. This sequence joins TRBV29-1 and TRBJ2-7, with D tentatively TRBD1 or TRBD2 (5 bases each). V was pared by 5 bases and J by 0 bases, with 14 bases between. CDR1 and CDR2 from the germline V gene are SQVTM and ANQGSEA. CDR3 length equals 14 residues. CDR3 in DNA: TGCAGCGTTCTTGGGACCACGAGCTCCTACGAGCAGTACTTC. Translated: CSVLGTTSSYEQYF.

A few counts support this clonotype. The gene calls are TRBV7-9 and TRBJ1-3; tentatively, D is TRBD1 (5 bases). Per the germline V gene, CDR1 is SEHNR and CDR2 is FQNEAQ (reference sequence). CDR3 length equals 18 residues. Trimming took off 5 bases at V and 0 bases at J, with 20 bases between the two ends. The DNA for the CDR3 is TGTGCCAGCAGCCCTGTACGGAGGGGCAGGAGCTCTGGAAACACCATATATTTT. It specifies CASSPVRRGRSSGNTIYF.

The CDR3 loop is CASSPPGAYGYTF. DNA of the CDR3: TGTGCCAGCAGCCCACCGGGGGCCTATGGCTACACCTTC. This chain links TRBV5-5 with TRBJ1-2; D may be TRBD1 (6 bases). The germline V gene encodes CDR1 SGHKS and CDR2 YYEKEE (reference sequence). This CDR3 region has 13 residues. With 4 bases removed from V and 4 bases from J, the gap between germline ends came to 11 bases.

There are a few counts of this clonotype. The chain combines TRBV12-3 or TRBV12-4 with TRBJ1-5, with 8 bases matching TRBD1. The CDR3 length is 14 residues. The V and J ends lost 7 bases and 5 bases, in that order; junction bases with no gene match: 7. Here the CDR3 reads CASNTGGSHQPQHF. For the CDR3, the DNA is TGTGCCAGCAATACAGGGGGGAGTCATCAGCCCCAGCATTTT.